Shown below are 24 T cell receptor beta chains from a single sample sequenced in a study of blood T cell repertoires in COVID-19. Sequencing used immunoSEQ multiplex PCR; TCRdb keeps in-frame clones, though not all of them. The sample holds fewer than 110,000 clones, almost 85% seen once. Material for sequencing was peripheral blood. The receptors were sampled from a human donor in a cohort sampled during active COVID-19.

The rearrangement joins TRBV6-2 or TRBV6-3 to TRBJ2-2; TRBD2 agrees at 9 bases. The CDR3 loop spans 17 amino acids. The trim removed 2 bases at V and 4 bases at J, leaving 8 bases unmatched. Germline values: CDR1 MNHEY, CDR2 SVGEGT. This chain's CDR3 is CASSYGGLAPSTGELFF. In DNA, the CDR3 is TGTGCCAGCAGTTACGGGGGACTAGCTCCGAGCACCGGGGAGCTGTTTTTT.

This clone was detected a few times. V usage is TRBV27 and J usage is TRBJ2-7; weak D call: TRBD1 (5 bases). The ends were cut back, 4 bases at V and 5 bases at J, with 15 bases in the middle. Germline values: CDR1 MNHEY, CDR2 SMNVEV (reference sequence). The CDR3 covers 14 residues. The CDR3 spells CASSSRPGQDEQYF. The CDR3, as DNA: TGTGCCAGCAGTTCCCGACCAGGGCAGGACGAGCAGTACTTC.

This clone was recorded a few times. The chain couples TRBV6-2 or TRBV6-3 to TRBJ1-1; 7 bases line up with TRBD1. V lost 5 bases, J lost 6 bases, and 6 bases stayed unmatched. This CDR3 comprises 13 residues. Germline-derived CDR1 and CDR2 are MNHEY and SVGEGT. CDR3 sequence reads: CASSDREPSEAFF. The CDR3 DNA is TGTGCCAGCAGTGACAGGGAACCATCTGAAGCTTTCTTT.

The chain carries TRBV6-1 and TRBJ1-5; no definite D call. Germline CDR1 reads MNHNS; CDR2 reads SASEGT. There are 15 residues in the CDR3. The V gene lost 1 base and the J gene lost 0 bases, with 7 bases spanning the gap. For the CDR3, the DNA is TGTGCCAGCAGTGAAGATTATAATAGCAATCAGCCCCAGCATTTT. This codes for CASSEDYNSNQPQHF.

This rearrangement joins TRBV30 to TRBJ1-3, with D unresolved. V lost 1 base and J lost 3, with 19 bases in between. Germline CDR1 is GTSNPN and CDR2 is SVGIG (reference sequence). The CDR3 consists of 17 residues. This chain's CDR3 is CAWSGETIRSFGNTIYF. CDR3 bases: TGTGCCTGGAGTGGGGAGACAATAAGGTCTTTTGGAAACACCATATATTTT.

This clone showed up just a few times. The chain joins TRBV5-5 to TRBJ2-7; 8 positions match TRBD2. CDR3 length equals 14 residues. With V trimmed by 4 bases and J by 3 bases, 6 bases remained unmatched. Germline-derived CDR1 and CDR2 are SGHKS and YYEKEE (reference sequence). CDR3 protein: CASSITSGNYEQYF. The CDR3, as DNA: TGTGCCAGCAGCATAACTAGCGGAAACTACGAGCAGTACTTC.

The chain carries TRBV7-3 and TRBJ2-3; TRBD2 might be the D (5 bases). The CDR3 length is 16 residues. V was cut by 2 bases and J by 3 bases, with 15 bases left in between. CDR1 is SGHTA, CDR2 FQGTGA, per germline. The CDR3 here is CASSLDNGMGTDTQYF. In nucleotides, the CDR3 is TGTGCCAGCAGCTTAGACAACGGGATGGGGACAGATACGCAGTATTTT.

This chain connects TRBV30 to TRBJ2-7; tentatively, D is TRBD2 (5 bases). This CDR3 is built from 12 residues. V lost 1 base, J lost 5 bases, and 9 bases lay in between. Per germline, CDR1 GTSNPN and CDR2 SVGIG (reference sequence). CDR3 sequence (DNA): TGTGCCTGGAGTGGAAGCGGCCACGAGCAGTACTTC. This sequence encodes CAWSGSGHEQYF.

V is TRBV3-1 (or the pseudogene TRBV3-2) and J is TRBJ2-1; TRBD2 matches at 13 bases. Germline V gene data show CDR1 as LGHDT and CDR2 as YNNKEL (reference sequence). This CDR3 contains 16 residues. The J segment lost 5 bases and the V segment lost 4 bases, leaving 5 bases of the junction unmatched. The CDR3 sequence is CASSLGLAGANNEQFF. The CDR3 DNA reads TGTGCCAGCAGCCTCGGACTAGCGGGAGCAAACAATGAGCAGTTCTTC.

The V call is TRBV29-1, the J call TRBJ1-2, with 11 nucleotides matching TRBD1. The germline V gene encodes CDR1 SQVTM and CDR2 ANQGSEA. V lost 6 bases to trimming and J lost 7 bases; unmatched junction nucleotides: 7. The CDR3 is made up of 13 amino acids. For the CDR3, the DNA is TGCAGCGTGGAGGGGACAGGGGGACGTGGCTACACCTTC. Amino acids: CSVEGTGGRGYTF.

The chain recombines TRBV6-1 with TRBJ2-7; 12 bases match TRBD2. CDR1 is MNHNS and CDR2 is SASEGT in the germline V gene. CDR3 length: 16 residues. The J segment lost 3 bases and the V segment lost 3 bases, leaving 6 bases of the junction unmatched. Here the CDR3 reads CASSEETSGRNYEQYV. The CDR3, as DNA: TGTGCCAGCAGTGAGGAGACTAGCGGGAGAAACTACGAGCAGTACGTC.

There are a few counts of this clone. The chain is built from TRBV28 and TRBJ2-7; 7 bases align to TRBD2. J lost 5 bases, V lost 5 bases, and 9 bases had no gene match. This CDR3 comprises 14 residues. Germline V gene sequence: CDR1 MDHEN, CDR2 SYDVKM. The CDR3 DNA sequence: TGTGCCAGCAGTGATCCGGGAGGCCCCCACGAGCAGTACGTC. Residues: CASSDPGGPHEQYV.

V and J are TRBV3-1 (or the pseudogene TRBV3-2) and TRBJ1-2; TRBD1 aligns across 8 bases. With 6 bases clipped from V and 6 bases from J, the junction kept 6 bases outside the gene matches. Germline CDR1 is LGHDT and CDR2 is YNNKEL (reference sequence). This CDR3 has 13 residues. This CDR3 is CASRTTGVDGYTF. In DNA, the CDR3 is TGTGCCAGCAGGACGACAGGGGTGGATGGCTACACCTTC.

V and J are TRBV6-6 and TRBJ2-7, with TRBD1 as a possible D gene (6 bases). There are 15 residues in the CDR3. The germline gives CDR1 MNHNY, CDR2 SVGAGI (reference sequence). Trimming left V 4 bases short and J 0 bases short, with 13 bases between. The DNA of the CDR3 is TGTGCCAGCAGTTGGGGACACCTAGACTCCTACGAGCAGTACTTC. It is translated as CASSWGHLDSYEQYF.

The chain recombines TRBV11-2 with TRBJ1-4; TRBD1 matches at 7 bases. The CDR3 length is 15 residues. The junction had 11 bases not matched to a gene; V was cut back by 5 bases and J by 8 bases. CDR1 and CDR2 (germline): SGHAT, FQNNGV. In DNA form, the CDR3 reads TGTGCCAGCAGCCGGAGGGGGCGAGGCGAGGAAAAACTGTTTTTT. It specifies CASSRRGRGEEKLFF.

The chain joins TRBV5-1 to TRBJ2-3; D call uncertain. CDR1 and CDR2 from the germline V gene are SGHRS and YFSETQ. CDR3 length: 14 residues. The V end was cut by 2 bases, the J end by 3 bases, with 10 bases between. The DNA for the CDR3 is TGCGCCAGCAGCTTTAGTGTAGCAACAGATACGCAGTATTTT. Amino acids: CASSFSVATDTQYF.

Comment on this clone: The sample has other DNA sequences that encode this CDR3 too. This chain connects TRBV4-3 to TRBJ1-1; weak D call: TRBD1 (6 bases). The CDR3 contains 14 residues. Germline lookup yields CDR1 LGHNA and CDR2 YSLEER. The V and J ends lost 2 bases and 1 base respectively, with 8 bases between them. The CDR3 DNA reads TGCGCCAGCAGCCAACTACAGGGGAACACTGAAGCTTTCTTT. Translating gives CASSQLQGNTEAFF.

CDR3 residues: CASSLPLAGNQETQYF. The CDR3 DNA is TGTGCCAGCAGTTTACCACTAGCGGGTAACCAAGAGACCCAGTACTTC. The chain recombines TRBV28 with TRBJ2-5; 9 bases are a match to TRBD2. Per the germline V gene, CDR1 is MDHEN and CDR2 is SYDVKM. J was trimmed by 0 bases and V by 2 bases; bases with no gene match: 4. This CDR3 has 16 amino acids.

The V and J genes are TRBV27 and TRBJ1-1; the match to TRBD1 covers 8 bases. Germline V CDR1 and CDR2: MNHEY, SMNVEV (reference sequence). Trimming cost V 4 bases and J 7 bases; bases outside gene matches: 8. The CDR3 sequence is 14 residues long. CDR3 in DNA: TGTGCCAGCAGTTCCCAAGACAGGGGACTTGAAGCTTTCTTT. Protein sequence: CASSSQDRGLEAFF.

This clone turned up a few times. V gene TRBV19 combines with J gene TRBJ1-2; D is undetermined. CDR3 size: 12 residues. V lost 4 bases, J lost 7 bases, and 10 bases lay in between. Germline V gene sequence: CDR1 LNHDA, CDR2 SQIVND (reference sequence). DNA of the CDR3: TGTGCCAGTAGTAAGCCGAGTGCTGGCTACACCTTC. This codes for CASSKPSAGYTF.

Worth noting for this clone: In the same sample, other DNA sequences code for this CDR3. J is TRBJ2-3 and V is TRBV5-1, with 7 bases fitting TRBD1. This CDR3 has 14 residues. Germline assignment: CDR1 SGHRS and CDR2 YFSETQ. J was trimmed by 4 bases and V by 0 bases; bases with no gene match: 2. CDR3: CASSLGQGPDTQYF. The DNA for the CDR3 is TGCGCCAGCAGCTTGGGACAGGGACCAGATACGCAGTATTTT.

V usage is TRBV19 and J usage is TRBJ2-7; TRBD1 is a possible D gene (5 bases). With 5 bases removed from V and 5 bases from J, the gap between germline ends came to 19 bases. This CDR3 comprises 15 residues. Germline values: CDR1 LNHDA, CDR2 SQIVND (reference sequence). DNA of the CDR3: TGTGCCAGTAGTCCCCAGGGCCAGAAACTGGACGAGCAGTACTTC. This sequence encodes CASSPQGQKLDEQYF. Filled out from reference TRBV19 and TRBJ2-7, the complete variable domain reads DGGITQSPKYLFRKEGQNVTLSCEQNLNHDAMYWYRQDPGQGLRLIYYSQIVNDFQKGDIAEGYSVSREKKESFPLTVTSAQKNPTAFYLCASSPQGQKLDEQYFGPGTRLTVT.

The V gene is TRBV27, the J gene TRBJ2-5, with D unresolved. Per germline, CDR1 MNHEY and CDR2 SMNVEV (reference sequence). V was clipped by 9 bases and J by 1 base, with 15 bases between them. The CDR3 loop spans 14 amino acids. CDR3 sequence: CARSNTTTQETQYF. The CDR3 coding sequence is TGTGCCAGAAGCAACACTACAACCCAAGAGACCCAGTACTTC.

V gene TRBV5-6 combines with J gene TRBJ2-1, with TRBD2 matching 11 bases. Germline V gives CDR1 SGHDT, CDR2 YYEEEE. The CDR3 contains 14 residues. V dropped 5 bases and J dropped 3; count of bases not matched to a gene: 1. For the CDR3, the DNA is TGTGCCAGCAGGGGACTAGCGGACTACAATGAGCAGTTCTTC. It encodes CASRGLADYNEQFF.